This T cell receptor (beta chain) was documented in a study of regulatory T cells in long-lasting Graves disease. Study results and limitations: Newly diagnosed Graves' patients exceeded persistent ones in TCR diversity. The small sample size may have reduced accuracy.

Time point defined: newly diagnosed GD, antithyroid drugs for less than 3 months. Generation of the TCR library employed RNA extracted from PBMCs. Patients hailed from an endocrinology department in Xi'an, China. V shed 1 base and J shed 2 bases, with 15 bases lying between them. Germline values: CDR1 SGHAT, CDR2 FQNNGV. The CDR3 runs to 16 residues. Worth noting for this clonotype: Its antigen is not identified.

CDR3 regions were amplified by Arm-PCR using iRepertoire HTBI primers to build TCR beta libraries. One entry per CDR3 protein results from TCRdb running MiXCR on the multiplex PCR reads. The table lists 300,000 to 450,000 distinct CDR3 sequences, roughly a sixth of them singletons. The source is a female donor with Graves disease. Specimen: peripheral blood mononuclear cells (PBMCs), collected at new diagnosis, from a patient treated with antithyroid drugs. The chain joins TRBV11-2 to TRBJ2-7; unclear D gene. The DNA of the CDR3 is TGTGCCAGCAGCTTAGGGCCACTCGCGGCACCCTACGAGCAGTACTTC. Protein product: CASSLGPLAAPYEQYF. The whole variable domain, remainder taken from reference TRBV11-2 and TRBJ2-7, is EAGVAQSPRYKIIEKRQSVAFWCNPISGHATLYWYQQILGQGPKLLIQFQNNGVVDDSQLPKDRFSAERLKGVDSTLKIQPAKLEDSAVYLCASSLGPLAAPYEQYFGPGTRLTVT.